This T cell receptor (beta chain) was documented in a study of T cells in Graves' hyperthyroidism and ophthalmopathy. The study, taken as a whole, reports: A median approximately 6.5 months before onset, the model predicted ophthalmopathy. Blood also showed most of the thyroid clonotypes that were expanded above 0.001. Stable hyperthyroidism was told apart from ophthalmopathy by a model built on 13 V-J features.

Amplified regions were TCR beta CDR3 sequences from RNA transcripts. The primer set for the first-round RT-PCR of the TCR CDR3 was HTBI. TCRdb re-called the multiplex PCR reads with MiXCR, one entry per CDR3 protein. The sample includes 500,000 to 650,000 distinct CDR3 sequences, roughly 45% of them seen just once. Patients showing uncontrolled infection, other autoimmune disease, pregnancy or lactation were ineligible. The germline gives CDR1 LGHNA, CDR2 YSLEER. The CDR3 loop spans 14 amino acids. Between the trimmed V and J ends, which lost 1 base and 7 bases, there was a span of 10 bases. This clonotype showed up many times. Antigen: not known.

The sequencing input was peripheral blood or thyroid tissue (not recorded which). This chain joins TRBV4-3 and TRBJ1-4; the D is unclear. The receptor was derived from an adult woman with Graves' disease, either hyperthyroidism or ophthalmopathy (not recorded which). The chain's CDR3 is CASSQADRREKLFF. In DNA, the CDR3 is TGCGCCAGCAGCCAAGCAGACCGACGTGAAAAACTGTTTTTT.